These T cell receptor beta chains were read from a single sample in a study of control samples from healthy donors and cancer patients. The table came from immunoSEQ multiplex PCR; TCRdb's copy has only in-frame clones and leaves some out. The data show 400,000 to 450,000 clones, 75% to 95% seen once. Sequencing input: PBMCs. The receptor source for this set is a man in his forties with head and neck cancer. Both conserved end residues are trimmed from each CDR3. The D gene is left open where the match is weak.

>TRBJ2-7|TRBV6-2/TRBV6-3|NA
ASSYSSVEEQY
>TRBJ2-7|TRBV4-1|NA
ASSHPGSRSYEQY
>TRBJ2-1|TRBV4-3|TRBD2
ASSQELAGGPNEQF
>TRBJ1-3|TRBV5-6|NA
ASSSPRVFSGNTIY
>TRBJ2-7|TRBV10-3|NA
AISRSDEQY
>TRBJ1-2|TRBV7-2|NA
ASSLLYSYGYT
>TRBJ1-2|TRBV7-2|TRBD1
ASSPPGQGASGYT
>TRBJ2-4|TRBV30|NA
AWTPGTSIQY
>TRBJ1-5|TRBV27|NA
ASSPDFKGSDQPQH
>TRBJ1-2|TRBV30|NA
AWSVGHGYT
>TRBJ2-7|TRBV6-1|NA
ASSENPSYEQY
>TRBJ2-1|TRBV29-1|NA
SVEDWRGDEQF
>TRBJ2-1|TRBV30|NA
AWSRGTSYNEQF
>TRBJ1-4|TRBV7-9|TRBD1
ASSLAQGEEKLF
>TRBJ2-5|TRBV24-1|NA
ATSAGGTQY
>TRBJ2-3|TRBV9|TRBD2
ASSVGLAGDTDTQY
>TRBJ2-7|TRBV6-5|TRBD1
ASSYSGTGSSYEQY
>TRBJ2-7|TRBV5-4|NA
ASSRGQGGAYEQY
>TRBJ2-7|TRBV7-7|TRBD1
ASSPVTGGGEQH
>TRBJ2-3|TRBV3-1/TRBV3-2|NA
ASSHRFLVSLESGRRSTDTQY
>TRBJ1-1|TRBV7-2|NA
ASSRGGGTEAF
>TRBJ2-7|TRBV6-5|NA
ASMTGSSYEQY
>TRBJ2-2|TRBV7-3|TRBD2
ASSAASGIVDGELF